These 27 T cell receptor beta chains were sequenced from one sample in a study of CD8+CD57+ T cells in acquired aplastic anemia. It was genomic DNA that served as the template for profiling TCR beta VDJ and CDR3. One entry per CDR3 protein, called by TCRdb with MiXCR from the reads. The sample has about 35,000 distinct CDR3 sequences, 65% to 80% seen once; the top ten hold roughly 22%. Material: sorted CD4+, CD8+, or CD8+CD57+ T cells (not recorded which) from PBMCs. These receptors originate from a human donor in good health, serving as a control.

The sample holds one count of this clonotype. The V call is TRBV19, the J call TRBJ1-3; D may be TRBD1 (5 bases). In germline, CDR1 is LNHDA, CDR2 SQIVND (reference sequence). The CDR3 loop spans 15 amino acids. Trimming stripped 7 bases from V and 0 bases from J, with 13 bases between. This chain's CDR3 is CASTAGWYSGNTIYF. The CDR3 DNA reads as TGTGCCAGTACCGCAGGGTGGTACTCTGGAAACACCATATATTTT.

V and J are TRBV5-1 and TRBJ2-1; 7 bases are shared with TRBD2. Germline V CDR1 and CDR2: SGHRS, YFSETQ. The V gene end was trimmed by 3 bases and the J gene end by 3 bases; junction bases not matched to a gene: 3. The CDR3 runs to 14 residues. DNA of the CDR3: TGCGCCAGCAGCTCCGGACTAGACTACAATGAGCAGTTCTTC. Its translation: CASSSGLDYNEQFF.

This clonotype was counted between two and nine times. This chain uses TRBV29-1 with TRBJ1-2; D is perhaps TRBD1 (6 bases). Germline V gene sequence: CDR1 SQVTM, CDR2 ANQGSEA. CDR3 size: 12 residues. Trimming removed 3 bases at V and 6 bases at J, with 11 bases between. Written as DNA, the CDR3 is TGCAGCGTTGACTCAGGGGATGATGGCTACACCTTC. This sequence encodes CSVDSGDDGYTF.

This clonotype is large (0.1 to 1%) in the sample. The CDR3 is CASSFQGGTEAFF. DNA for the CDR3: TGTGCCAGCAGCTTTCAGGGGGGCACTGAAGCTTTCTTT. V usage is TRBV7-8 and J usage is TRBJ1-1; 7 positions agree with TRBD1. The CDR3 spans 13 residues. Germline loops: CDR1 SGHVS, CDR2 FQNEAQ. J was trimmed by 4 bases and V by 3 bases; bases with no gene match: 2.

The J gene is TRBJ2-1, the V gene TRBV11-1; D gene unclear. The V end was cut by 9 bases, the J end by 0 bases, with 12 bases between. Germline V gives CDR1 SGHAT, CDR2 FQDESV (reference sequence). The CDR3 is made up of 14 amino acids. The DNA for the CDR3 is TGTGCCAGTAGCCTGTATAGCTCCTACAATGAGCAGTTCTTC. It is translated as CASSLYSSYNEQFF.

This chain links TRBV30 with TRBJ1-6; possibly TRBD1 for D (6 bases). This CDR3 has 15 residues. V shed 3 bases and J shed 9 bases, with 18 bases lying between them. Looked up from germline, CDR1 is GTSNPN and CDR2 is SVGIG (reference sequence). This chain's CDR3 is CAWSPTVRGSSPLHF. For the CDR3, the DNA is TGTGCCTGGAGCCCCACGGTGAGGGGGAGTTCACCCCTCCACTTT.

This clonotype was observed a handful of times. This chain links TRBV15 with TRBJ1-6; tentatively, D is TRBD1 (5 bases). The V end lost 6 bases, the J end lost 7 bases, and 7 bases lay between the germline ends. Germline CDR1 reads LNHNV; CDR2 reads YYDKDF (reference sequence). The CDR3 is 12 residues long. CDR3: CATRSGNSPLHF. CDR3 sequence (DNA): TGTGCCACCAGATCAGGGAATTCACCCCTCCACTTT.

This clonotype was found a few times. The gene calls are TRBV19 and TRBJ2-7; no reliable D call. V was clipped by 11 bases and J by 4 bases, with 27 bases between them. Germline V CDR1 and CDR2: LNHDA, SQIVND (reference sequence). The CDR3 runs to 16 residues. The CDR3 loop reads CARSPTDYHHKYEQYF. The DNA of the CDR3 is TGTGCCCGGTCCCCAACAGATTATCATCATAAATACGAGCAGTACTTC.

This rearrangement joins TRBV27 to TRBJ1-1; 8 nucleotides align to TRBD1. V was pared by 6 bases and J by 0 bases, with 12 bases of the junction left unmatched. Germline V CDR1 and CDR2: MNHEY, SMNVEV (reference sequence). The CDR3 has 17 amino acids. The CDR3, as DNA: TGTGCCAGCAGCCCCTTTGGGACAGGACCCATGAACACTGAAGCTTTCTTT. Its protein is CASSPFGTGPMNTEAFF.

Of note for this clonotype: It is likely a read error, because the conserved phenylalanine at the end of the CDR3 is missing. It is unclear where the CDR3 begins or ends on the DNA, so no DNA is shown, and the CDR3 is as TCRdb lists it. The chain combines TRBV12-3 or TRBV12-4 with TRBJ2-2. The CDR3 numbers 11 amino acids, ends counted. The CDR3: CASTVGGELSL.

In its sample, this clonotype was seen a few times. The rearrangement uses TRBV19 and TRBJ2-3; tentative D call: TRBD2 (5 bases). The V end lost 6 bases, the J end lost 5 bases, and 12 bases lay between the germline ends. Germline V gene data show CDR1 as LNHDA and CDR2 as SQIVND (reference sequence). The CDR3 runs 13 residues. The CDR3 is CASSVGRGDTQYF. CDR3 nucleotide sequence: TGTGCCAGTAGCGTGGGGAGAGGAGATACGCAGTATTTT.

This chain uses TRBV20-1 with TRBJ2-7, with D possibly matching TRBD1 (5 bases). V gave up 2 bases and J gave up 3 bases, with 5 bases separating them. The CDR3 has 11 residues. The germline V gene encodes CDR1 DFQATT and CDR2 SNEGSKA (reference sequence). CDR3 residues: CSARQGYEQYF. In nucleotides, the CDR3 is TGCAGTGCTAGACAGGGCTACGAGCAGTACTTC.

The chain recombines TRBV29-1 with TRBJ1-5; 9 nucleotides line up with TRBD1. With V trimmed by 6 bases and J by 1 base, 7 bases remained unmatched. The CDR3 extends over 15 amino acids. The germline V gene has CDR1 SQVTM and CDR2 ANQGSEA. CDR3 amino acids: CSVITGGGSNQPQHF. The CDR3 DNA reads as TGCAGCGTAATAACAGGGGGCGGGAGCAATCAGCCCCAGCATTTT.

The chain links TRBV7-6 to TRBJ2-7; D is unresolved. The CDR3 loop spans 13 amino acids. From germline, CDR1 is SGHVS and CDR2 FNYEAQ. The V and J ends lost 3 bases and 0 bases respectively, with 6 bases between them. The CDR3 coding sequence is TGTGCCAGCAGCTTTGGTCCCTCCTACGAGCAGTACTTC. Translating it yields CASSFGPSYEQYF.

The chain employs TRBV24-1 and TRBJ1-2; D ambiguous. The germline gives CDR1 KGHDR, CDR2 SFDVKD. V lost 5 bases, J lost 7 bases, and 13 bases lay in between. This CDR3 region has 13 residues. Here the CDR3 DNA reads TGTGCCACCAGTGTTGGTTGGACTTCTGGCTACACCTTC. Protein product: CATSVGWTSGYTF.

J is TRBJ1-6 and V is TRBV11-3, with D possibly being TRBD1 (6 bases). The J call may not be correct, given that the DNA end is closer to TRBJ2-5. CDR1 is SGHNT, CDR2 YENEEA, per germline. CDR3 length: 15 residues. The CDR3 DNA reads TGTGCCAGCAGTCATCGGTCACAGGGACAAGAGACCCAGTACTTC. Translation: CASSHRSQGQETQYF.

V is TRBV9 and J is TRBJ1-2; 7 bases agree with TRBD1. The CDR3 contains 17 residues. CDR1 SGDLS and CDR2 YYNGEE come from the germline V gene. The trim removed 3 bases at V and 2 bases at J, leaving 13 bases unmatched. The CDR3 DNA follows: TGTGCCAGCAGCGCTAATTCGGGACAGCCAGTAAACTATGGCTACACCTTC. Translation: CASSANSGQPVNYGYTF.

This rearrangement joins TRBV7-9 to TRBJ1-2; D remains ambiguous. The germline V gene encodes CDR1 SEHNR and CDR2 FQNEAQ (reference sequence). V was clipped by 2 bases and J by 10 bases, with 8 bases between them. This CDR3 spans 11 amino acids. The CDR3 is CASSLREVYTF. The CDR3 coding sequence is TGTGCCAGCAGCTTAAGAGAGGTCTACACCTTC.

CDR3 sequence: CASSFLNTGELFF. CDR3 coding DNA: TGTGCCAGCAGCTTTCTGAACACCGGGGAGCTGTTTTTT. This chain links TRBV7-3 with TRBJ2-2; D gene unclear. Trimming pared 3 bases from V and 1 base from J, leaving 3 bases between. There are 13 residues in the CDR3. Germline V gene sequence: CDR1 SGHTA, CDR2 FQGTGA.

The chain joins TRBV7-9 to TRBJ2-7, with D perhaps given as TRBD1 or TRBD2 (5 bases each). The V end lost 5 bases, the J end lost 4 bases, and 18 bases lay between the germline ends. The CDR3 is made up of 15 amino acids. Per germline, CDR1 SEHNR and CDR2 FQNEAQ (reference sequence). Here the CDR3 DNA reads TGTGCCAGCAGCACTAGTGGGGTGCCAGGGTACGAGCAGTACTTC. Its protein product is CASSTSGVPGYEQYF.

The chain couples TRBV19 to TRBJ2-1, with D perhaps TRBD2 (6 bases). This CDR3 is 13 amino acids long. V lost 4 bases and J lost 5, with 9 bases in between. Germline CDR1 is LNHDA and CDR2 is SQIVND (reference sequence). The CDR3 loop is CASSTRDHNEQFF. For the CDR3, the DNA is TGTGCCAGTAGTACGCGGGACCACAATGAGCAGTTCTTC.

The chain has TRBV2 and TRBJ1-1; 11 nucleotides match TRBD1. The CDR3 has 14 amino acids. Germline-derived CDR1 and CDR2 are SNHLY and FYNNEI. J lost 5 bases, V lost 6 bases, and 5 bases had no gene match. CDR3 sequence (DNA): TGTGCCAGCAGCGGACAGGGGGCGCAGACTGAAGCTTTCTTT. Amino acid sequence: CASSGQGAQTEAFF.

This clonotype occurred once. The chain links TRBV10-1 to TRBJ2-5; D gene unclear. With 0 bases removed from V and 4 bases from J, the gap between germline ends came to 9 bases. Germline CDR1 is WNHNN and CDR2 is SYGVQD (reference sequence). The CDR3 has 14 amino acids. The CDR3 loop is CASSESGQRETQYF. CDR3 DNA sequence: TGCGCCAGCAGTGAGTCTGGTCAGAGAGAGACCCAGTACTTC.

The chain uses TRBV19 and TRBJ1-3; tentative D call: TRBD1 (5 bases). The CDR3 length is 16 residues. V lost 6 bases and J 2 bases, leaving 17 bases between the germline ends. Looked up from germline, CDR1 is LNHDA and CDR2 is SQIVND (reference sequence). Written as DNA, the CDR3 is TGTGCCAGTAGCCCCTGGAGGGGTAAGGCTGGAAACACCATATATTTT. It is translated as CASSPWRGKAGNTIYF.

This chain uses TRBV19 with TRBJ2-3; a weak D match, TRBD1 (6 bases). Germline values: CDR1 LNHDA, CDR2 SQIVND (reference sequence). The CDR3 consists of 15 residues. The V end lost 4 bases, the J end lost 4 bases, and 15 bases lay between the germline ends. The CDR3 DNA follows: TGTGCCAGTAGTACCTCGGCAGGGGTCCCAGATACGCAGTATTTT. This codes for CASSTSAGVPDTQYF.

The chain joins TRBV7-9 to TRBJ2-7; TRBD2 matches at 8 bases. Germline V lookup: CDR1 SEHNR, CDR2 FQNEAQ (reference sequence). This CDR3 is 15 amino acids long. V was pared by 1 base and J by 6 bases, with 8 bases of the junction left unmatched. In DNA form, the CDR3 reads TGTGCCAGCAGCTTAGGGACTAGCAGACTTTTCGAGCAGTACTTC. Translating it yields CASSLGTSRLFEQYF.

J is TRBJ2-3 and V is TRBV25-1, with D tentatively TRBD1 (5 bases). Between the trimmed V and J ends, which lost 7 bases and 4 bases, there was a span of 15 bases. The CDR3 is 14 amino acids. Germline CDR1 reads MGHDK; CDR2 reads SYGVNS. This CDR3 is CASTPAGKPDTQYF. The CDR3 region has the DNA TGTGCCAGCACCCCGGCAGGGAAGCCAGATACGCAGTATTTT.